Listed below are T cell receptor beta chains from one sample, sequenced in a study of cytomegalovirus exposure and HLA in healthy donors. Assay: immunoSEQ multiplex PCR; the TCRdb copy retains only in-frame clones and omits some. Of approximately 62,000 clones in the sample, about 91% were seen once. The material sequenced was PBMCs. The receptors stem from a woman aged 18 to 35 in good health and CMV-seronegative. Both conserved end residues are part of each CDR3. Expanded clones are given a class, and other clones once, few, many or no size at all.

v_gene: TRBV7-2
j_gene: TRBJ2-3
abundance: once
CDR3aa: CASSIRQSTDTQYF

v_gene: TRBV6-5
j_gene: TRBJ2-3
abundance: NA
CDR3aa: CASSPGQGTDTQYF

v_gene: TRBV2
j_gene: TRBJ2-2
abundance: NA
CDR3aa: CATTHFGGQGSAGELFF

v_gene: TRBV4-1
j_gene: TRBJ1-2
abundance: NA
CDR3aa: CASSPPVRGAYYGYTF

v_gene: TRBV11-2
j_gene: TRBJ2-3
abundance: NA
CDR3aa: CASSPGRSGADTQYF

v_gene: TRBV6-5
j_gene: TRBJ1-2
abundance: NA
CDR3aa: CASSTRTLDGYGYTF

v_gene: TRBV10-2
j_gene: TRBJ2-1
abundance: NA
CDR3aa: CASERTGGYNEQFF

v_gene: TRBV11-2
j_gene: TRBJ1-2
abundance: NA
CDR3aa: CASSSQGGYGYTF

v_gene: TRBV30
j_gene: TRBJ2-2
abundance: once
CDR3aa: CAWSVQRGANTGELFF

v_gene: TRBV27
j_gene: TRBJ1-2
abundance: NA
CDR3aa: CASSSDSVGFGYTF

v_gene: TRBV2
j_gene: TRBJ2-5
abundance: NA
CDR3aa: CASSEALAGLRWETQYF

v_gene: TRBV19
j_gene: TRBJ2-4
abundance: NA
CDR3aa: CASSPSTGGRAKNIQYF

v_gene: TRBV5-1
j_gene: TRBJ2-1
abundance: NA
CDR3aa: CASSLVSSGGNEQFF

v_gene: TRBV27
j_gene: TRBJ2-1
abundance: NA
CDR3aa: CASSRRGGPSNNEQFF

v_gene: TRBV29-1
j_gene: TRBJ2-3
abundance: NA
CDR3aa: CSVEEGLADTWTDTQYF

v_gene: TRBV11-1
j_gene: TRBJ2-2
abundance: NA
CDR3aa: CASGIQGNTGELFF

v_gene: TRBV18
j_gene: TRBJ1-2
abundance: NA
CDR3aa: CASAPVQGAPRGYTF

v_gene: TRBV25-1
j_gene: TRBJ1-2
abundance: NA
CDR3aa: CASSEPGVEGYTF

v_gene: TRBV5-4
j_gene: TRBJ2-1
abundance: once
CDR3aa: CASSQGRSGGADEQFF

v_gene: TRBV9
j_gene: TRBJ2-2
abundance: once
CDR3aa: CASSPYGVITGELFF

v_gene: TRBV6-1
j_gene: TRBJ2-1
abundance: once
CDR3aa: CASSELLFRRDEQFF

v_gene: TRBV30
j_gene: TRBJ1-5
abundance: NA
CDR3aa: CAWCEGAGGNQPQHF

v_gene: TRBV5-8
j_gene: TRBJ1-1
abundance: NA
CDR3aa: CASSLGTGGTEAFF

v_gene: TRBV5-1
j_gene: TRBJ2-2
abundance: NA
CDR3aa: CASSLEANGGELFF

v_gene: TRBV10-2
j_gene: TRBJ1-1
abundance: NA
CDR3aa: CATSAQGNTEAFF

v_gene: TRBV6-4
j_gene: TRBJ1-5
abundance: NA
CDR3aa: CASSRESNQPQHF

v_gene: TRBV27
j_gene: TRBJ1-2
abundance: once
CDR3aa: CASSLSPGSYGYTF

v_gene: TRBV18
j_gene: TRBJ2-7
abundance: NA
CDR3aa: CASSPSLLAGEDEQYF

v_gene: TRBV7-2
j_gene: TRBJ2-2
abundance: NA
CDR3aa: CASRPSGYTGELFF

v_gene: TRBV30
j_gene: TRBJ1-1
abundance: NA
CDR3aa: CAWSWVGQGKRAFF

v_gene: TRBV10-3
j_gene: TRBJ1-2
abundance: NA
CDR3aa: CAISPNPGQGIKGYTF

v_gene: TRBV13
j_gene: TRBJ2-7
abundance: NA
CDR3aa: CASSLDPSGQYF

v_gene: TRBV9
j_gene: TRBJ1-5
abundance: NA
CDR3aa: CASSETGINQPQHF

v_gene: TRBV28
j_gene: TRBJ2-7
abundance: NA
CDR3aa: CASRDVRTSFYEQYF

v_gene: TRBV6-5
j_gene: TRBJ2-7
abundance: NA
CDR3aa: CASSYGTADYEQYF

v_gene: TRBV4-2
j_gene: TRBJ2-7
abundance: NA
CDR3aa: CASSQGDFSVGYEQYF

v_gene: TRBV11-2
j_gene: TRBJ1-1
abundance: NA
CDR3aa: CASSLVSQNTEAFF

v_gene: TRBV7-3
j_gene: TRBJ2-6
abundance: NA
CDR3aa: CASSGSPGTPSPGANVLTF

v_gene: TRBV2
j_gene: TRBJ1-2
abundance: NA
CDR3aa: CASSDKGKDTLYGYTF

v_gene: TRBV4-2
j_gene: TRBJ1-4
abundance: NA
CDR3aa: CASSRAGGQDEKLFF

v_gene: TRBV9
j_gene: TRBJ2-1
abundance: NA
CDR3aa: CASSSYGQVNNEQFF

v_gene: TRBV2
j_gene: TRBJ1-2
abundance: NA
CDR3aa: CASSESGRGYTF